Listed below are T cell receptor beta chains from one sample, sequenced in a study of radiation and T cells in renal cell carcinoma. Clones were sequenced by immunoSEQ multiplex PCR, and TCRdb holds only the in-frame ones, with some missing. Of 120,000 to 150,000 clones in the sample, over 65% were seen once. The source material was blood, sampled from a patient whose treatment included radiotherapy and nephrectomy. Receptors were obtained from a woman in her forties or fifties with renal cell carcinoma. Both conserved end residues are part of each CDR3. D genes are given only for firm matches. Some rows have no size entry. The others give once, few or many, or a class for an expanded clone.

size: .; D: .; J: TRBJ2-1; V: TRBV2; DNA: TGTGCCAGCAGTGTTAGGCAGATCTACAATGAGCAGTTCTTC; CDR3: CASSVRQIYNEQFF
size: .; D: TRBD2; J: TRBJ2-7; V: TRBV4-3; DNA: TGCGCCAGCAGCCAAGATATAGCGGGGTACGAGCAGTACTTC; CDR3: CASSQDIAGYEQYF
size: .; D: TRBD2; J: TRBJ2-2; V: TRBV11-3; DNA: TGTGCCAGCAGCCCCACGGGACTAGCGGGAGATAACACCGGGGAGCTGTTTTTT; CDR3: CASSPTGLAGDNTGELFF
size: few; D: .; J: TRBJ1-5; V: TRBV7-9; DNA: TGTGCCAGCAGCTTTGGGGATCAGCCCCAGCATTTT; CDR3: CASSFGDQPQHF
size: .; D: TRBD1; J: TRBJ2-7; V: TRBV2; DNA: TGTGCCAGCAGCGCGACGACAGGGGCCTCCGGGGAGCAGTACTTC; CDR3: CASSATTGASGEQYF
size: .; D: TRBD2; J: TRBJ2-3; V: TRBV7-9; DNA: TGTGCCAGCAGCTTACTACCCCAGGTGGGCGGGGGGGATGAAGATACGCAGTATTTT; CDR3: CASSLLPQVGGGDEDTQYF
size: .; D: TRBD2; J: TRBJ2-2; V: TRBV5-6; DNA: TGTGCCAGCAGCTTGGTACTAGCGGGGGCAGTCACCGGGGAGCTGTTTTTT; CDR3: CASSLVLAGAVTGELFF
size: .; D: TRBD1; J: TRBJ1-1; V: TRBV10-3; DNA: TGTGCCATCAGTGATCGGGACAGGGTTAATACTGAAGCTTTCTTT; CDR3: CAISDRDRVNTEAFF
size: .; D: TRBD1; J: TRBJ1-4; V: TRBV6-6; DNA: TGTGCCAGCAGCGGGACAGTAAAGGAAAAACTGTTTTTT; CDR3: CASSGTVKEKLFF
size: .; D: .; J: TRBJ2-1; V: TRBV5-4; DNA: TGTGCCAGCAGCTTCTCCGGGACGGGAGAGCAGTTCTTC; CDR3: CASSFSGTGEQFF
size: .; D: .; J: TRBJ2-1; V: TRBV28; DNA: TGTGCCAGCAGACCCGGGACCAGGGAGCAGTTCTTC; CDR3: CASRPGTREQFF
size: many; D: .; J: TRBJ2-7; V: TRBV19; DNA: TGTGCCAGTAGTATAGGGCAGGTCCACTACGAGCAGTACTTC; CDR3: CASSIGQVHYEQYF
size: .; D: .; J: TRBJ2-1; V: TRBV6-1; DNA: TGTGCCAGCAGTGAAGGCCCTAGCGCCGATGAGCAGTTCTTC; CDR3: CASSEGPSADEQFF
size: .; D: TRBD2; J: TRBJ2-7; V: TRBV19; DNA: TGTGCCAGTAGATGGGCGGGGGGCCTCTCCTACGAGCAGTACTTC; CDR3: CASRWAGGLSYEQYF
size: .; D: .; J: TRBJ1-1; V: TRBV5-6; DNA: TGTGCCAGCAGCTCCGACAGTTACACTGAAGCTTTCTTT; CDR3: CASSSDSYTEAFF
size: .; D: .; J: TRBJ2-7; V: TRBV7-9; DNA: TGTGCCAGCAGCCCTTGGGGTGGGGCCTACGAGCAGTACTTC; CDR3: CASSPWGGAYEQYF
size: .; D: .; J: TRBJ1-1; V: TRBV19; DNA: TGTGCCAGTACCACCACCAGGGGAGAAGCTTTCTTT; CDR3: CASTTTRGEAFF
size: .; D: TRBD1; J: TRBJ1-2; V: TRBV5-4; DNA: TGTGCCAGCAGTTCCCCTCAGGGGGCGACTAACTATGGCTACACCTTC; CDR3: CASSSPQGATNYGYTF
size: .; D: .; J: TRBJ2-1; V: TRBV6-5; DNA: TGTGCCAGCAGCCACCCCGGAAGGAATGAGCAGTTCTTC; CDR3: CASSHPGRNEQFF
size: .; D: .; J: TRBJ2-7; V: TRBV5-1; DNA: TGCGCCAGCAGCTCCCAGGGGCTAACCTACGAGCAGTACTTC; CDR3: CASSSQGLTYEQYF
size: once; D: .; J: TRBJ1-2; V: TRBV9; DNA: TGTGCCAGCAGCCCAGGCACAGTATCTAACTATGGCTACACCTTC; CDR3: CASSPGTVSNYGYTF
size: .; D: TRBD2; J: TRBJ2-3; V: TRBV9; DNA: TGTGCCAGCACCAGAGGACTAGCGCACACAGATACGCAGTATTTT; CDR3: CASTRGLAHTDTQYF
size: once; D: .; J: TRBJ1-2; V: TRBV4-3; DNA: TGCGCCAGCAGCCAAGAGAGTGGGGCTAGGTATGGCTACACCTTC; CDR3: CASSQESGARYGYTF
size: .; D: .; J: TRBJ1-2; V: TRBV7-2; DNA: TGTGCCAGCAGCCCGGCTGCGGGTGGTCACTATGGCTACACCTTC; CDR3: CASSPAAGGHYGYTF
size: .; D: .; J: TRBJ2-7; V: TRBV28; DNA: TGTGCCAGCAGTCCTCTGGTGGGCTACGAGCAGTACTTC; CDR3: CASSPLVGYEQYF
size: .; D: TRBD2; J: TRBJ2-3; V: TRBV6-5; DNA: TGTGCCAGTAGGACGGGAGGACCAGATACGCAGTATTTT; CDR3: CASRTGGPDTQYF
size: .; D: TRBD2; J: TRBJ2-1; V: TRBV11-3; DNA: TGTGCCAGCAGCGCCACTAGCGGCCCCTACAATGAGCAGTTCTTC; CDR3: CASSATSGPYNEQFF
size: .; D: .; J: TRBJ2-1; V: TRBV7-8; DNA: TGTGCCAGCAGCTTAGACAGATACAATGAGCAGTTCTTC; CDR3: CASSLDRYNEQFF
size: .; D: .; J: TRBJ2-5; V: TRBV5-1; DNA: TGCGCCAGCAGACCTATGGGGGGACAAGAGACCCAGTACTTC; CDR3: CASRPMGGQETQYF
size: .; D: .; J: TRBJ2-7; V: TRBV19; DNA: TGTGCCAGTAGTGCGATGGACAGCTCCTACGAGCAGTACTTC; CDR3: CASSAMDSSYEQYF
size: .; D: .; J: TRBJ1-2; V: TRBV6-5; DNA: TGTGCCAGCAGCATAACCCCCTTCTATGGCTACACCTTC; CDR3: CASSITPFYGYTF
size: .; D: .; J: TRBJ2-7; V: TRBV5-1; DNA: TGCGCCAGCAGCTCCGGACAGAGGGCCGAGCAGTACTTC; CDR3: CASSSGQRAEQYF
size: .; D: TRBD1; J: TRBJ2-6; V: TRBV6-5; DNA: TGTGCCAGCAGGGACAGGGGTGCTGGGGCCAACGTCCTGACTTTC; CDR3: CASRDRGAGANVLTF
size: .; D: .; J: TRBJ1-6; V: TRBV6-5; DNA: TGTGCCAGCAGTTACTCCGGTGCGGGTAATAATTCACCCCTCCACTTT; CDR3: CASSYSGAGNNSPLHF
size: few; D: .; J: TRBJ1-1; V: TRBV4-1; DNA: TGCGCCAGCAGCGACCGGACAGTTAGGAACACTGAAGCTTTCTTT; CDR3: CASSDRTVRNTEAFF
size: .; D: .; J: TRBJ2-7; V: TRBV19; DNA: TGTGCCAGTAGATCCCAGGGGGGCTACGAGCAGTACTTC; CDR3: CASRSQGGYEQYF
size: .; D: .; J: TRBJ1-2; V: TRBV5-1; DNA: TGCGCCAGCAGCCTGGAGGGGCGATCGGCGTGGTACACCTTC; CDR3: CASSLEGRSAWYTF
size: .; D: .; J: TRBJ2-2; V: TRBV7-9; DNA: TGTGCCAGCAGCTGGGGGGCCAGCGGGGCCACCGGGGAGCTGTTTTTT; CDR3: CASSWGASGATGELFF
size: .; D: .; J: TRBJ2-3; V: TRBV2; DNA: TGTGCCAGCAGTGTGGAGCGGGTACTGGGAGATACGCAGTATTTT; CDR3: CASSVERVLGDTQYF
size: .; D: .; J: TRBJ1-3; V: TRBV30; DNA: TGTGCCTGGAGTGTATGGTCCGGGGCGACTGGAAACACCATATATTTT; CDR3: CAWSVWSGATGNTIYF
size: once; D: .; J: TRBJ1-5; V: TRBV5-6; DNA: TGTGCCAGCAGCTTGGGGGGATATAGCAATCAGCCCCAGCATTTT; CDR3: CASSLGGYSNQPQHF
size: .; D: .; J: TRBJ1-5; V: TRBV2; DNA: TGTGCCAGCAGAGCCAGTACACTGAGCAATCAGCCCCAGCATTTT; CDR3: CASRASTLSNQPQHF
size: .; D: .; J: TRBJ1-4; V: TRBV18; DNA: TGTGCCAGCTCACCAAGTGCAACTAATGAAAAACTGTTTTTT; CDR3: CASSPSATNEKLFF
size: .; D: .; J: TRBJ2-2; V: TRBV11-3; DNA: TGTGCCAGCAGCTTAGATCCCCTGACCGGGGAGCTGTTTTTT; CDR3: CASSLDPLTGELFF
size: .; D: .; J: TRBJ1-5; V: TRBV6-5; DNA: TGTGCCAGCAGCTACAGGTTAAGACAGCCCCAGCATTTT; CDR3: CASSYRLRQPQHF
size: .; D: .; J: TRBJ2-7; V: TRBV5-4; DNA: TGTGCCAGCAGCTTGTGGCCGACAGGCTACGAGCAGTACTTC; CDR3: CASSLWPTGYEQYF